This TCR beta chain comes out of a study of blood T cells in healthy people across ages. This clonotype came up a few times. Together with a sample-barcoded 5' primer, a J-beta primer mix was included in a second PCR lasting about 7 to 12 cycles. Sequencing recovered at least 2.5 million CDR3-containing paired-end reads from each sample. One entry per CDR3 protein results from TCRdb running MiXCR on the 5' RACE reads. The profile shows 550,000 to 750,000 distinct CDR3 sequences, under 25% of them singletons. This CDR3 is built from 15 residues. The V gene's germline CDR1 is DFQATT and CDR2 SNEGSKA (reference sequence). V lost 3 bases and J lost 2; bases outside the gene matches: 3. Approximately 9.7 milliliters was the volume of peripheral blood drawn from each donor.

This sequence joins TRBV20-1 and TRBJ1-6, with TRBD1 matching over 8 bases. The sequencing sample was made of blood. The source of this sequence is a man aged 65 to 79 in good health. The DNA of the CDR3 is TGCAGTGCTAGCCCAGGGGGCGCCTATAATTCACCCCTCCACTTT. Translation gives CSASPGGAYNSPLHF.